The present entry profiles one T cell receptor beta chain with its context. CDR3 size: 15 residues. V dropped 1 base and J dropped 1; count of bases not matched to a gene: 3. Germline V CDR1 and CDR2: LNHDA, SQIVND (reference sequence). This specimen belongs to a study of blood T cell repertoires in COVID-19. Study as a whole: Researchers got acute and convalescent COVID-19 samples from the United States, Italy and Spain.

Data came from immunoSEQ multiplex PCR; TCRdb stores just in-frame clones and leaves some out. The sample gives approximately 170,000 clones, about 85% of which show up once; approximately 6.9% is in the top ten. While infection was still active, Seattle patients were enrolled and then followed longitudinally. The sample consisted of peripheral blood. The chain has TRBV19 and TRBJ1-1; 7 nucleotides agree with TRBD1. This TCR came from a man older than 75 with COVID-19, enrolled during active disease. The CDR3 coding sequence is TGTGCCAGTAGTATAGGATGGACAGGGAACACTGAAGCTTTCTTT. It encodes CASSIGWTGNTEAFF.